This T cell receptor (beta chain) was identified in a study of cytomegalovirus exposure and HLA in healthy donors. The CDR3 extends over 15 amino acids. Germline lookup yields CDR1 GTSNPN and CDR2 SVGIG (reference sequence). Trimming pared 1 base from V and 0 bases from J, leaving 10 bases between. Overall study findings and caveats: In an earlier analysis, most TCR beta V segments were productive about 90% or about 30% of the time. Cytomegalovirus status was reportedly diagnosed by the classifier with high specificity and sensitivity. The listing of roughly 160 TCR beta chains classed them as cytomegalovirus-associated.

With regard to this clone: What it binds is not known.

A multiplex PCR was run with 60 Vbeta primers and 13 Jbeta primers. Here immunoSEQ multiplex PCR was the method, and the copy in TCRdb shows in-frame clones only, minus some. This table holds about 170,000 clones. Though nominally healthy at sampling, donors likely had unrecorded immune exposures. The specimen was PBMCs. V and J are TRBV30 and TRBJ2-1; tentatively, D is TRBD2 (6 bases). The sequence derives from a woman aged 60-75 years in good health and CMV-seronegative. CDR3 in DNA: TGTGCCTGGAGTGGGGGGGAGATCTCCTACAATGAGCAGTTCTTC. Translated, it gives CAWSGGEISYNEQFF.